Each of the 20 T cell receptor beta chains below was sequenced from the same sample in a study of cytomegalovirus exposure and HLA in healthy donors. The PCR made use of 60 Vbeta and 13 Jbeta primers. Data came from immunoSEQ multiplex PCR; TCRdb stores just in-frame clones and leaves some out. The table has more than 90,000 clones, around 70% seen once. Sequenced input: PBMCs. Receptors were obtained from a man under 40 in good health and CMV-seropositive.

The sample holds a few counts of this clone. The chain couples TRBV5-6 to TRBJ2-3; 9 positions agree with TRBD2. With V trimmed by 1 base and J by 0 bases, 3 bases remained unmatched. Germline V gene data show CDR1 as SGHDT and CDR2 as YYEEEE. This CDR3 contains 16 residues. The CDR3 loop is CASSLRLAGSTDTQYF. In nucleotides, the CDR3 is TGTGCCAGCAGCTTGAGGCTAGCGGGGAGCACAGATACGCAGTATTTT.

This chain uses TRBV28 with TRBJ2-7; D is possibly TRBD2 (5 bases). In germline, CDR1 is MDHEN, CDR2 SYDVKM. Trimming left V 5 bases short and J 2 bases short, with 13 bases between. The CDR3 consists of 14 residues. CDR3 DNA: TGTGCCAGCAGTCCACCGGACGGGACCTACGAGCAGTACTTC. Its translation: CASSPPDGTYEQYF.

The gene calls are TRBV28 and TRBJ2-1; the D is unclear. Trimming stripped 4 bases from V and 9 bases from J, with 7 bases between. Germline V gives CDR1 MDHEN, CDR2 SYDVKM. CDR3 length: 11 amino acids. The CDR3 DNA sequence: TGTGCCAGCAGTTCCCCCGGTGAGCAGTTCTTC. As protein: CASSSPGEQFF.

V and J are TRBV5-4 and TRBJ1-2; the D is unclear. This CDR3 contains 13 residues. CDR1 SGHNT and CDR2 YYREEE come from the germline V gene (reference sequence). The V end was cut by 6 bases, the J end by 4 bases, with 13 bases between. The CDR3 DNA reads TGTGCCAGCAACGAGGCTTATTCCTATGGCTACACCTTC. It encodes CASNEAYSYGYTF. Together with reference TRBV5-4 and TRBJ1-2, the CDR3 gives the full variable domain: ETGVTQSPTHLIKTRGQQVTLRCSSQSGHNTVSWYQQALGQGPQFIFQYYREEENGRGNFPPRFSGLQFPNYSSELNVNALELDDSALYLCASNEAYSYGYTFGSGTRLTVV.

This clone has just a few counts. The chain has TRBV4-3 and TRBJ1-3; 7 bases agree with TRBD1. The CDR3 sequence is 15 residues long. The V gene's germline CDR1 is LGHNA and CDR2 YSLEER. The J segment lost 2 bases and the V segment lost 3 bases, leaving 4 bases of the junction unmatched. The CDR3, as DNA: TGCGCCAGCAGCCAGCGGAGGGGGCCTGGAAACACCATATATTTT. Translating it yields CASSQRRGPGNTIYF.

This clone was seen a few times. V is TRBV4-3 and J is TRBJ2-7, with 7 bases lining up with TRBD1. Germline CDR1 and CDR2: LGHNA and YSLEER. This CDR3 has 13 amino acids. The ends lost 8 bases at V and 1 base at J; junction bases unmatched: 5. The DNA of the CDR3 is TGCGCCAGCCACCGGGACAGATCCTACGAGCAGTACTTC. It specifies CASHRDRSYEQYF.

The chain couples TRBV6-1 to TRBJ2-3, with D perhaps matching TRBD1 (6 bases). Germline CDR1 MNHNS, CDR2 SASEGT. The CDR3 loop spans 14 amino acids. V dropped 7 bases and J dropped 6 bases, with 17 bases sitting between them. In DNA form, the CDR3 reads TGTGCCAGCAATCGCCAACAGGGCGCCGATACGCAGTATTTT. Its translation is CASNRQQGADTQYF.

The rearrangement links TRBV7-6 to TRBJ2-7; TRBD1 matches 8 bases. Germline-derived CDR1 and CDR2 are SGHVS and FNYEAQ. Germline trimming cut 5 bases from V and 3 bases from J; bases unmatched to any gene: 12. The CDR3 runs 16 residues. This chain's CDR3 is CASSPIQTDRGYEQYF. CDR3 sequence (DNA): TGTGCCAGCAGCCCCATTCAGACCGACAGGGGCTACGAGCAGTACTTC.

The J gene is TRBJ1-3, the V gene TRBV2, with 7 bases identical to TRBD1. The germline CDR1 and CDR2 sequences are SNHLY and FYNNEI. The CDR3 totals 14 residues. The J segment lost 2 bases and the V segment lost 5 bases, leaving 3 bases of the junction unmatched. CDR3 amino acids: CASSYRGAGNTIYF. CDR3 nucleotides: TGTGCCAGCAGTTACAGGGGTGCTGGAAACACCATATATTTT.

This clone occurred once. The junction shows a germline mismatch at one end, possibly a read error. This rearrangement joins TRBV4-3 to TRBJ1-2; TRBD1 matches at 9 bases. The CDR3 length is 14 residues. In germline, CDR1 is LGHNA, CDR2 YSLEER. Here the CDR3 reads CASSPDRGGYGYPF. CDR3 coding DNA: TGCGCCAGCAGCCCGGACAGGGGAGGCTATGGCTACCCCTTC.

This chain links TRBV29-1 with TRBJ2-3; 9 positions match TRBD1. Germline CDR1 SQVTM, CDR2 ANQGSEA. The CDR3 spans 20 residues. Trimming cost V 1 base and J 0 bases; bases outside gene matches: 17. The CDR3 loop reads CSVEGAQGAREARSTDTQYF. The CDR3 nucleotides are TGCAGCGTTGAAGGGGCACAGGGGGCAAGGGAAGCTAGAAGCACAGATACGCAGTATTTT.

This clone is termed medium-sized (0.01 to 0.1%). The gene calls are TRBV6-6 and TRBJ1-3; possible D gene TRBD1, 6 bases. Trimming left V 5 bases short and J 5 bases short, with 16 bases between. The germline gives CDR1 MNHNY, CDR2 SVGAGI (reference sequence). The CDR3 spans 15 residues. The CDR3 here is CASSKNLGQRNTIYF. As DNA, the CDR3 is TGTGCCAGCAGTAAGAATCTCGGACAGAGAAACACCATATATTTT.

This rearrangement joins TRBV5-1 to TRBJ1-1; D call uncertain. Germline V gene lookup returns CDR1 SGHRS and CDR2 YFSETQ. Between the trimmed V and J ends, which lost 4 bases and 1 base, there was a span of 14 bases. This CDR3 region has 15 residues. The CDR3 DNA is TGCGCCAGCAGCATAGATAGCCGCCGGAACACTGAAGCTTTCTTT. Translation: CASSIDSRRNTEAFF. Using reference TRBV5-1 and TRBJ1-1 for the parts outside the CDR3, the full variable domain is KAGVTQTPRYLIKTRGQQVTLSCSPISGHRSVSWYQQTPGQGLQFLFEYFSETQRNKGNFPGRFSGRQFSNSRSEMNVSTLELGDSALYLCASSIDSRRNTEAFFGQGTRLTVV.

As to this clone: One end of the junction varies from germline; a read error may be responsible. The chain combines TRBV7-9 with TRBJ2-7, with D maybe TRBD1 (6 bases). This CDR3 has 13 residues. Germline V gene data show CDR1 as SEHNR and CDR2 as FQNEAQ (reference sequence). CDR3 nucleotide sequence: TGTTCCAGCAGCTTAGACAGGATCTACGAGCAGTACTTC. Amino acids: CSSSLDRIYEQYF.

V and J are TRBV7-2 and TRBJ2-5, with TRBD2 matching over 8 bases. Germline CDR1 SGHTA, CDR2 FQGNSA. The length of the CDR3 is 14 residues. Trimming took 1 base from V and 5 from J; bases not matched to a gene: 3. DNA of the CDR3: TGTGCCAGCAGCTTAGAACGGGGGGGTGAGACCCAGTACTTC. It is translated as CASSLERGGETQYF.

This clone was recorded only once. The chain combines TRBV7-2 with TRBJ2-3; 15 bases map to TRBD2. The CDR3 contains 19 residues. Germline CDR1 is SGHTA and CDR2 is FQGNSA. V dropped 1 base and J dropped 3; count of bases not matched to a gene: 8. The CDR3 here is CASSLEGLAGGRRTDTQYF. CDR3 bases: TGTGCCAGCAGCTTAGAGGGACTAGCGGGGGGCCGTCGGACAGATACGCAGTATTTT.

The chain is built from TRBV5-6 and TRBJ2-1; 10 bases map to TRBD2. Trimming removed 4 bases from V and 2 bases from J; junction bases left unmatched: 15. This CDR3 region has 19 residues. Looked up from germline, CDR1 is SGHDT and CDR2 is YYEEEE. In DNA form, the CDR3 reads TGTGCCAGCAGCCCTTGGGAGACTAGCGGGCTATTTACCTACAATGAGCAGTTCTTC. Its translation is CASSPWETSGLFTYNEQFF.

This clone was found a few times. The CDR3 loop reads CASSLTLSNTEAFF. The CDR3 DNA reads TGTGCCAGCAGCCTGACACTTTCGAACACTGAAGCTTTCTTT. The chain recombines TRBV5-5 with TRBJ1-1; D not resolved. CDR3 length: 14 amino acids. Germline lookup yields CDR1 SGHKS and CDR2 YYEKEE (reference sequence). V was pared by 4 bases and J by 1 base, with 11 bases between.

J is TRBJ2-7 and V is TRBV10-3; the D is unclear. Germline-derived CDR1 and CDR2 are ENHRY and SYGVKD. This CDR3 is built from 13 residues. V shed 3 bases and J shed 0 bases, with 6 bases lying between them. The CDR3 region is CAISDGASYEQYF. CDR3 DNA: TGTGCCATCAGTGACGGAGCCTCCTACGAGCAGTACTTC.

This clone occurred once. The chain uses TRBV9 and TRBJ2-6, with D perhaps TRBD1 (6 bases). The germline CDR1 and CDR2 sequences are SGDLS and YYNGEE. The ends were cut back, 4 bases at V and 9 bases at J, with 17 bases in the middle. The CDR3 covers 15 residues. The CDR3 loop is CASSPAGTSDNVLTF. DNA of the CDR3: TGTGCCAGCAGCCCTGCTGGGACATCGGACAACGTCCTGACTTTC.